This entry describes one TCR beta chain. This sample stems from a study of blood T cell repertoires in COVID-19. Across the study: The study drew acute and convalescent COVID-19 samples from the United States, Italy and Spain. The cDNA or gDNA used as material had been derived from T cells, B-cell-depleted T cells, or PBMCs.

Two negative PCRs, clearance, or symptom resolution had been documented for recovered Cohort 3 donors. This CDR3 is built from 12 residues. Between the trimmed V and J ends, which lost 0 bases and 3 bases, there was a span of 3 bases. The authors' processing: Amplification of reference gene primers provided the estimated nucleated cell counts. Sequenced by immunoSEQ multiplex PCR; TCRdb stores in-frame clones only, minus some. V, J and clone size are those of that table, while D and trimming were read from the DNA. The sample consists of around 270,000 clones, roughly 88% of them appearing once. The TCR originated in a woman under 40 who had recovered from COVID-19. The V and J genes are TRBV12-3 or TRBV12-4 and TRBJ2-7; no reliable D call. Sample: PBMCs or T cells enriched from blood (not recorded which). The CDR3 DNA is TGTGCCAGCAGTTTAGCTAGCTACGAGCAGTACTTC. It encodes CASSLASYEQYF.